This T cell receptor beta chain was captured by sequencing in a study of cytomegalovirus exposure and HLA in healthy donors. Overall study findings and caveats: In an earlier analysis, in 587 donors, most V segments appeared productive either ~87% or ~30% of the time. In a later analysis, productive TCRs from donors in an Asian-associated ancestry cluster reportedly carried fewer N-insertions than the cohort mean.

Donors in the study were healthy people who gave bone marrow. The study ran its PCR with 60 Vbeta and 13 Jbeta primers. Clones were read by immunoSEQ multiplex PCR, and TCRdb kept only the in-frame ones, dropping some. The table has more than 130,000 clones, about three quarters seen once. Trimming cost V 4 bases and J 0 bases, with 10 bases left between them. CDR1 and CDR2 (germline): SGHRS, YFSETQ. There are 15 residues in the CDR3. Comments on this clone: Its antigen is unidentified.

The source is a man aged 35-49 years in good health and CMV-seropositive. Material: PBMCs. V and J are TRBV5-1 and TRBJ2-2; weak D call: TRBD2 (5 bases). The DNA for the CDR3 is TGCGCCAGCAGCGGTATCGGGACGAACACCGGGGAGCTGTTTTTT. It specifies CASSGIGTNTGELFF.